The 25 T cell receptor beta chains below come from one sample, sequenced in a study of response to subunit inactivated influenza vaccine. Each CDR3 protein is one row after TCRdb ran MiXCR on the RT-PCR reads. This sample carries more than 700,000 distinct CDR3 sequences, 21% of them seen once, and the ten largest clones take about 9.4%. This specimen was PBMCs from blood, taken roughly 5 days after vaccination. The receptors stem from a man aged 45 to 65 who received an inactivated influenza vaccine.

The gene calls are TRBV3-1 and TRBJ2-3; tentative D call: TRBD1 (5 bases). V lost 4 bases and J 5 bases, leaving 13 bases between the germline ends. From germline, CDR1 is LGHDT and CDR2 YNNKEL (reference sequence). The CDR3 has 14 residues. The DNA for the CDR3 is TGTGCCAGCAGCCCGGCAGGGTGGAGAGATACGCAGTATTTT. Protein: CASSPAGWRDTQYF.

This clonotype was found a few times. The J gene is TRBJ2-7, the V gene TRBV6-2 or TRBV6-3; possibly TRBD2 for D (6 bases). Trimming took off 8 bases at V and 4 bases at J, with 12 bases between the two ends. Germline V CDR1 and CDR2: MNHEY, SVGEGT. This CDR3 is built from 12 residues. CDR3 sequence reads: CASVSGGYEQYF. CDR3 nucleotide sequence: TGTGCCAGCGTATCCGGGGGTTACGAGCAGTACTTC.

This clonotype appeared a few times. V usage is TRBV4-1 and J usage is TRBJ2-3; D not resolved. There are 13 residues in the CDR3. Germline-derived CDR1 and CDR2 are MGHRA and YSYEKL. Trimming pared 1 base from V and 8 bases from J, leaving 10 bases between. This chain's CDR3 is CASSQVDPGTQYF. In nucleotides, the CDR3 is TGCGCCAGCAGCCAAGTTGATCCCGGTACGCAGTATTTT.

In this sample, this clonotype turned up a few times. V is TRBV7-2 and J is TRBJ2-2; no reliable D call. The germline V gene encodes CDR1 SGHTA and CDR2 FQGNSA. The CDR3 is made up of 14 amino acids. Trimming shortened V by 1 base and J by 6 bases, and 9 bases separated the two germline ends. The CDR3 DNA is TGTGCCAGCAGCTTAGGACCTGCGGCCGGGGAGCTGTTTTTT. Protein product: CASSLGPAAGELFF.

The chain has TRBV5-6 and TRBJ2-5; D gene unclear. Germline V CDR1 and CDR2: SGHDT, YYEEEE. The CDR3 totals 13 residues. V lost 0 bases and J lost 5, with 8 bases in between. The CDR3 reads CASSLVPTETQYF. The CDR3, as DNA: TGTGCCAGCAGCTTGGTCCCTACGGAGACCCAGTACTTC.

This chain uses TRBV15 with TRBJ1-5; D is ambiguous. CDR1 and CDR2 from the germline V gene are LNHNV and YYDKDF (reference sequence). The CDR3 length is 14 residues. V was cut by 0 bases and J by 6 bases, with 9 bases left in between. CDR3 protein: CATSRDKGIQPQHF. CDR3 DNA: TGTGCCACCAGCAGAGATAAAGGGATTCAGCCCCAGCATTTT.

This rearrangement joins TRBV11-1 to TRBJ2-1; TRBD2 is a possible D gene (7 bases). CDR1 is SGHAT and CDR2 is FQDESV in the germline V gene (reference sequence). CDR3 length: 19 residues. V lost 2 bases, J lost 1 base, and 21 bases lay in between. The CDR3 DNA reads as TGTGCCAGCAGCTTACCCCCTAGGGGGGGGCATCGTTCCTACAATGAGCAGTTCTTC. Encoded protein: CASSLPPRGGHRSYNEQFF. Drawing the rest from reference TRBV11-1 and TRBJ2-1, the complete variable domain is EAEVAQSPRYKITEKSQAVAFWCDPISGHATLYWYRQILGQGPELLVQFQDESVVDDSQLPKDRFSAERLKGVDSTLKIQPAELGDSAMYLCASSLPPRGGHRSYNEQFFGPGTRLTVL.

This rearrangement joins TRBV29-1 to TRBJ2-3; D not resolved. The CDR3 consists of 14 residues. V shed 7 bases and J shed 2 bases, with 16 bases lying between them. Looked up from germline, CDR1 is SQVTM and CDR2 is ANQGSEA. The CDR3 coding sequence is TGCAGCGCCCAAAGGCTGGCGGACACAGATACGCAGTATTTT. This encodes CSAQRLADTDTQYF.

This clonotype has more than one count but fewer than ten. The chain combines TRBV30 with TRBJ2-2; no reliable D call. The CDR3 contains 11 residues. V gave up 1 base and J gave up 8 bases, with 5 bases separating them. Germline CDR1 is GTSNPN and CDR2 is SVGIG (reference sequence). Here the CDR3 DNA reads TGTGCCTGGAGTGCCGGAGGGGAGCTGTTTTTT. This codes for CAWSAGGELFF.

This clonotype was detected a few times. J is TRBJ2-1 and V is TRBV20-1; the match to TRBD2 covers 8 bases. V shed 7 bases and J 6 bases; nucleotides not matched to a gene: 14. Germline CDR1 is DFQATT and CDR2 is SNEGSKA (reference sequence). The CDR3 extends over 15 amino acids. CDR3 in amino acids: CSVVNSGVRGNEQFF. The DNA of the CDR3 is TGCAGTGTGGTTAATAGCGGGGTTAGAGGCAATGAGCAGTTCTTC.

This chain joins TRBV18 and TRBJ2-7; the match to TRBD1 covers 9 bases. Germline assignment: CDR1 KGHSH and CDR2 LQKENI. The junction had 5 bases not matched to a gene; V was cut back by 3 bases and J by 5 bases. The CDR3 totals 14 residues. The CDR3 bases are TGTGCCAGCTCACCGGAGGGACAGGGAGACGAGCAGTACTTC. It codes for CASSPEGQGDEQYF.

This clonotype occurred a few times. This sequence joins TRBV20-1 and TRBJ2-2; maybe TRBD1 (6 bases). This CDR3 contains 13 residues. With 6 bases removed from V and 4 bases from J, the gap between germline ends came to 12 bases. The germline V gene has CDR1 DFQATT and CDR2 SNEGSKA (reference sequence). The CDR3 spells CSANRVSTGELFF. DNA for the CDR3: TGCAGTGCAAACAGGGTTTCCACCGGGGAGCTGTTTTTT.

J is TRBJ1-1 and V is TRBV20-1, with 8 nucleotides matching TRBD1. J was trimmed by 4 bases and V by 3 bases; bases with no gene match: 7. The V gene's germline CDR1 is DFQATT and CDR2 SNEGSKA (reference sequence). The CDR3 has 14 residues. CDR3 in amino acids: CSASVQGVATEAFF. In nucleotides, the CDR3 is TGCAGTGCTAGTGTACAGGGGGTGGCCACTGAAGCTTTCTTT.

This clonotype was found a few times. This chain connects TRBV20-1 to TRBJ2-7, with 10 bases identical to TRBD1. The CDR3 loop spans 14 amino acids. V shed 1 base, J shed 6 bases, and the junction held 6 bases outside the gene matches. The germline CDR1 and CDR2 sequences are DFQATT and SNEGSKA (reference sequence). CDR3 residues: CSARGDRGPFEQYF. CDR3 sequence (DNA): TGCAGTGCTAGAGGGGACAGGGGCCCCTTCGAGCAGTACTTC.

This clonotype was detected only once. The chain is built from TRBV30 and TRBJ2-7; the D is unclear. Deletions cut 3 bases from V and 2 bases from J, with 17 bases between. This CDR3 spans 15 amino acids. CDR1 is GTSNPN, CDR2 SVGIG, per germline (reference sequence). CDR3 loop: CAWSIFARRTYEQYF. The CDR3 nucleotides read TGTGCCTGGAGCATTTTCGCCAGAAGGACCTACGAGCAGTACTTC.

This clonotype has only a few counts. CDR3 residues: CASKGGRNYGYTF. As DNA, the CDR3 is TGTGCCAGCAAAGGGGGCCGTAACTATGGCTACACCTTC. The chain joins TRBV27 to TRBJ1-2; 7 bases are shared with TRBD1. V lost 7 bases to trimming and J lost 1 base; unmatched junction nucleotides: 3. The CDR3 contains 13 residues. Per the germline V gene, CDR1 is MNHEY and CDR2 is SMNVEV (reference sequence).

The V call is TRBV6-5, the J call TRBJ1-4; the D gene is possibly TRBD1 (5 bases). The germline V gene has CDR1 MNHEY and CDR2 SVGAGI. V was cut by 0 bases and J by 10 bases, with 15 bases left in between. The CDR3 has 15 amino acids. For the CDR3, the DNA is TGTGCCAGCAGTTACTCGGGGGGGAAGCCGGGAAAACTGTTTTTT. As protein: CASSYSGGKPGKLFF.

This clonotype was counted only a few times. This chain uses TRBV5-1 with TRBJ2-2, with D uncertain. The CDR3 runs to 15 residues. Trimming shortened V by 2 bases and J by 4 bases, and 12 bases separated the two germline ends. CDR1 is SGHRS and CDR2 is YFSETQ in the germline V gene. This chain's CDR3 is CASSLTDRPTGELFF. CDR3 in DNA: TGCGCCAGCAGCTTAACAGATAGGCCCACCGGGGAGCTGTTTTTT.

This clonotype was recorded many times. This rearrangement joins TRBV5-1 to TRBJ2-1; D not resolved. V gave up 1 base and J gave up 1 base, with 12 bases separating them. There are 16 residues in the CDR3. Germline assignment: CDR1 SGHRS and CDR2 YFSETQ. CDR3 sequence: CASSLRYGRSYNEQFF. The DNA of the CDR3 is TGCGCCAGCAGCTTGCGGTACGGCAGATCCTACAATGAGCAGTTCTTC.

This sequence joins TRBV7-2 and TRBJ2-5; TRBD2 matches at 7 bases. After removal of 5 bases from V and 5 bases from J, the junction contained 11 bases not matched to a gene. The CDR3 spans 15 residues. Looked up from germline, CDR1 is SGHTA and CDR2 is FQGNSA. The CDR3 here is CASSPQGRALETQYF. The CDR3 nucleotides read TGTGCCAGCAGCCCCCAAGGGAGGGCCTTGGAGACCCAGTACTTC.

The chain joins TRBV27 to TRBJ2-7; D remains unclear. Germline-derived CDR1 and CDR2 are MNHEY and SMNVEV (reference sequence). Trimming shortened V by 4 bases and J by 4 bases, and 17 bases separated the two germline ends. The CDR3 is made up of 15 amino acids. In nucleotides, the CDR3 is TGTGCCAGCAGTTCCTCAATCGCCGGATTTTACGAGCAGTACTTC. Protein product: CASSSSIAGFYEQYF.

The table lists this clonotype with a few counts. The chain uses TRBV14 and TRBJ1-2; tentative D call: TRBD1 (5 bases). Germline loops: CDR1 SGHDN, CDR2 FVKESK. The CDR3 spans 14 residues. The ends were cut back, 0 bases at V and 12 bases at J, with 17 bases in the middle. In DNA, the CDR3 is TGTGCCAGCAGCCAAGATTCTGCGAGGACACCGGACACCTTC. It specifies CASSQDSARTPDTF. The whole variable domain, remainder taken from reference TRBV14 and TRBJ1-2, is EAGVTQFPSHSVIEKGQTVTLRCDPISGHDNLYWYRRVMGKEIKFLLHFVKESKQDESGMPNNRFLAERTGGTYSTLKVQPAELEDSGVYFCASSQDSARTPDTFGSGTRLTVV.

This chain uses TRBV13 with TRBJ2-1; TRBD2 matches at 7 bases. Germline V gene lookup returns CDR1 PRHDT and CDR2 FYEKMQ (reference sequence). The V segment lost 5 bases and the J segment 0 bases; nucleotides outside the gene matches: 7. CDR3 length equals 16 residues. Here the CDR3 reads CASSPWGGGSYNEQFF. In DNA, the CDR3 is TGTGCCAGCAGCCCCTGGGGGGGAGGCTCCTACAATGAGCAGTTCTTC.

The chain employs TRBV2 and TRBJ2-1; D uncertain. Germline V lookup: CDR1 SNHLY, CDR2 FYNNEI. V gave up 2 bases and J gave up 2 bases, with 7 bases separating them. This CDR3 has 14 residues. The CDR3 loop reads CASSEIRTYNEQFF. CDR3 nucleotides: TGTGCCAGCAGTGAAATAAGGACCTACAATGAGCAGTTCTTC.

This clonotype was seen a handful of times. The chain is built from TRBV11-1 and TRBJ2-1, with no clear D. Germline V gene lookup returns CDR1 SGHAT and CDR2 FQDESV (reference sequence). Trimming removed 3 bases from V and 9 bases from J, with 12 bases in between. The CDR3 sequence is 13 residues long. The DNA of the CDR3 is TGTGCCAGCAGCTTGGGAAGGAGCCGTGAGCAGTTCTTC. Residues: CASSLGRSREQFF.